Presented here are 21 T cell receptor beta chains from one specimen sequenced in a study of cytomegalovirus exposure and HLA in healthy donors. This PCR relied on a set of 60 Vbeta primers and 13 Jbeta primers. The protocol was immunoSEQ multiplex PCR, while the TCRdb copy is restricted to in-frame clones and leaves out a portion. The sample has about 250,000 clones, 80% to 90% seen once. Sequencing input: PBMCs. These receptor sequences come from a girl aged 2-15 years in good health and CMV-seronegative.

The chain is built from TRBV5-4 and TRBJ2-1; 9 bases line up with TRBD2. Germline-derived CDR1 and CDR2 are SGHNT and YYREEE (reference sequence). The CDR3 extends over 16 amino acids. Trimming at V came to 1 base and at J to 1 base, leaving 3 bases not matched to a gene. Written as DNA, the CDR3 is TGTGCCAGCAGCTTGTGGCGGGGGGGTTCCTACAATGAGCAGTTCTTC. It translates to CASSLWRGGSYNEQFF.

The chain recombines TRBV10-3 with TRBJ1-2, with D possibly being TRBD1 (6 bases). The V end lost 2 bases, the J end lost 8 bases, and 21 bases lay between the germline ends. Germline V gene lookup returns CDR1 ENHRY and CDR2 SYGVKD. The CDR3 contains 16 residues. CDR3 coding DNA: TGTGCCATCAGTGAGCCAAAAAGCAACAGGGCACACGGCTACACCTTC. Translated: CAISEPKSNRAHGYTF.

V usage is TRBV4-1 and J usage is TRBJ2-7; tentative D call: TRBD2 (6 bases). The germline V gene has CDR1 MGHRA and CDR2 YSYEKL. The CDR3 sequence is 16 residues long. Trimming pared 0 bases from V and 2 bases from J, leaving 14 bases between. In nucleotides, the CDR3 is TGCGCCAGCAGCCAAGAGGGACTTGGGAGTACCTACGAGCAGTACTTC. Translation: CASSQEGLGSTYEQYF.

The genes are TRBV5-1 and TRBJ1-2, with 7 bases identical to TRBD1. There are 13 residues in the CDR3. CDR1 and CDR2 from the germline V gene are SGHRS and YFSETQ. The ends lost 3 bases at V and 5 bases at J; junction bases unmatched: 4. CDR3 in amino acids: CASSSDRSYGYTF. For the CDR3, the DNA is TGCGCCAGCAGCTCGGACAGGTCTTATGGCTACACCTTC. Full variable domain (missing parts from reference TRBV5-1 and TRBJ1-2): KAGVTQTPRYLIKTRGQQVTLSCSPISGHRSVSWYQQTPGQGLQFLFEYFSETQRNKGNFPGRFSGRQFSNSRSEMNVSTLELGDSALYLCASSSDRSYGYTFGSGTRLTVV.

This chain uses TRBV6-1 with TRBJ1-1, with D possibly TRBD1 on 6 matching bases. V lost 4 bases, J lost 0 bases, and 15 bases lay in between. The CDR3 sequence is 16 residues long. Germline V gene sequence: CDR1 MNHNS, CDR2 SASEGT. CDR3 region: CASSATGQRLNTEAFF. The CDR3 DNA sequence: TGTGCCAGCAGTGCGACAGGACAGAGACTGAACACTGAAGCTTTCTTT.

V gene TRBV4-2 combines with J gene TRBJ1-2, with no clear D. V was trimmed by 0 bases and J by 4 bases, leaving 18 bases between them. This CDR3 has 17 amino acids. The germline CDR1 and CDR2 sequences are LGHNA and YNFKEQ. The DNA of the CDR3 is TGTGCCAGCAGCCAAGATTTGGTGAGGTGGGAGGGCTATGGCTACACCTTC. Its translation is CASSQDLVRWEGYGYTF.

This rearrangement joins TRBV18 to TRBJ2-1; D is possibly TRBD2 (6 bases). V was shortened by 6 bases and J by 5 bases, with 17 bases between the two germline ends. This CDR3 has 15 residues. CDR1 and CDR2 from the germline V gene are KGHSH and LQKENI. The DNA for the CDR3 is TGTGCCAGCTCCCAAAGGGACTTTTCCCACAATGAGCAGTTCTTC. Residues: CASSQRDFSHNEQFF.

The gene calls are TRBV19 and TRBJ1-2; D ambiguous. This CDR3 spans 13 amino acids. Trimming cost V 3 bases and J 4 bases, with 9 bases left between them. Germline-derived CDR1 and CDR2 are LNHDA and SQIVND (reference sequence). This CDR3 reads CASSIRGPYGYTF. CDR3 nucleotide sequence: TGTGCCAGTAGTATTCGAGGGCCCTATGGCTACACCTTC.

This clone was recorded once. The chain couples TRBV30 to TRBJ1-1; tentatively, D is TRBD1 (6 bases). The CDR3 is 14 residues long. The germline V gene encodes CDR1 GTSNPN and CDR2 SVGIG (reference sequence). The V end lost 1 base, the J end lost 5 bases, and 14 bases lay between the germline ends. The CDR3, as DNA: TGTGCCTGGAGTGCCTGGACAGTAGGGACTGAAGCTTTCTTT. This translates into CAWSAWTVGTEAFF.

J is TRBJ2-7 and V is TRBV11-2; the match to TRBD2 covers 14 bases. This CDR3 spans 14 amino acids. Germline CDR1 and CDR2: SGHAT and FQNNGV. V dropped 6 bases and J dropped 5; count of bases not matched to a gene: 3. The CDR3, as DNA: TGTGCCAGCAGGGGACTAGCGGGAGAAAACGAGCAGTACTTC. Amino acids: CASRGLAGENEQYF.

The rearrangement links TRBV7-9 to TRBJ1-2, with 11 bases fitting TRBD1. V dropped 5 bases and J dropped 5; count of bases not matched to a gene: 10. CDR1 and CDR2 from the germline V gene are SEHNR and FQNEAQ (reference sequence). The CDR3 totals 16 residues. The CDR3 region has the DNA TGTGCCAGCAGCGAGTGGACAGGGGGCGCAGATTATGGCTACACCTTC. Translated, it gives CASSEWTGGADYGYTF.

V is TRBV6-6 and J is TRBJ1-1; weak D call: TRBD1 (5 bases). V gave up 10 bases and J gave up 11 bases, with 23 bases separating them. The CDR3 covers 13 residues. Looked up from germline, CDR1 is MNHNY and CDR2 is SVGAGI (reference sequence). CDR3 nucleotides: TGTGCCACCGCATTGGGGCGGCTGGGTGAGGCTTTCTTT. Its protein product is CATALGRLGEAFF.

V gene TRBV6-1 combines with J gene TRBJ2-7; D call uncertain. V was shortened by 0 bases and J by 0 bases, with 3 bases between the two germline ends. CDR3 length: 13 residues. From germline, CDR1 is MNHNS and CDR2 SASEGT. CDR3 sequence: CASSEASSYEQYF. The CDR3 DNA sequence: TGTGCCAGCAGTGAAGCCAGCTCCTACGAGCAGTACTTC.

This chain connects TRBV19 to TRBJ1-5, with D possibly being TRBD1 (5 bases). In germline, CDR1 is LNHDA, CDR2 SQIVND (reference sequence). There are 15 residues in the CDR3. The V gene lost 5 bases and the J gene lost 7 bases, with 18 bases spanning the gap. The CDR3 DNA is TGTGCCAGTAGTGGGGCGGAATCAAGTAAGCAGCCCCAGCATTTT. Protein sequence: CASSGAESSKQPQHF.

CDR3 DNA: TGTGCCAGCAGTTTAAGGTGGACACGGTACTATGGCTACACCTTC. This sequence encodes CASSLRWTRYYGYTF. This chain uses TRBV27 with TRBJ1-2; D perhaps matches TRBD1 (5 bases). The V gene's germline CDR1 is MNHEY and CDR2 SMNVEV (reference sequence). CDR3 size: 15 residues. The V gene lost 2 bases and the J gene lost 3 bases, with 13 bases spanning the gap.

In its sample, this clone was seen a few times. This CDR3 reads CASSQDSGIQPQHF. Written as DNA, the CDR3 is TGCGCCAGCAGCCAAGATTCAGGGATCCAGCCCCAGCATTTT. The chain recombines TRBV4-1 with TRBJ1-5, with D maybe TRBD1 (5 bases). Trimming cost V 0 bases and J 7 bases, with 10 bases left between them. Germline CDR1 is MGHRA and CDR2 is YSYEKL. CDR3 length: 14 residues.

The chain joins TRBV9 to TRBJ2-5; TRBD1 is a possible D gene (5 bases). In germline, CDR1 is SGDLS, CDR2 YYNGEE. The CDR3 runs to 13 residues. The V end was cut by 0 bases, the J end by 6 bases, with 9 bases between. The CDR3 nucleotides read TGTGCCAGCAGCGTAGACCCAGGGAAGACCCAGTACTTC. Protein product: CASSVDPGKTQYF.

This clone was detected only once. V is TRBV5-6 and J is TRBJ1-3, with D unclear. Trimming cost V 4 bases and J 0 bases, with 11 bases left between them. The V gene's germline CDR1 is SGHDT and CDR2 YYEEEE. The CDR3 sequence is 15 residues long. This CDR3 is CASSHASLSGNTIYF. The DNA of the CDR3 is TGTGCCAGCAGCCACGCTAGCCTCTCTGGAAACACCATATATTTT.

The chain employs TRBV5-4 and TRBJ1-1; TRBD1 matches at 8 bases. V lost 4 bases, J lost 0 bases, and 5 bases stayed unmatched. CDR1 and CDR2 from the germline V gene are SGHNT and YYREEE (reference sequence). The CDR3 is made up of 15 amino acids. CDR3 sequence: CASSLVDRVNTEAFF. CDR3 nucleotides: TGTGCCAGCAGCCTGGTGGACAGGGTGAACACTGAAGCTTTCTTT.

The chain joins TRBV18 to TRBJ2-5, with D maybe TRBD2 (5 bases). V dropped 2 bases and J dropped 4 bases, with 20 bases sitting between them. Germline assignment: CDR1 KGHSH and CDR2 LQKENI. This CDR3 comprises 17 residues. The CDR3 DNA reads TGTGCCAGCTCACCAAACGGACTCGACCTAACTGCAGAGACCCAGTACTTC. This translates into CASSPNGLDLTAETQYF.

The chain combines TRBV5-1 with TRBJ2-5; D might be TRBD1 (5 bases). CDR3 length equals 14 residues. CDR1 is SGHRS, CDR2 YFSETQ, per germline. Trimming shortened V by 0 bases and J by 3 bases, and 9 bases separated the two germline ends. The CDR3 region is CASSLEPREETQYF. CDR3 DNA: TGCGCCAGCAGCTTGGAGCCCAGGGAAGAGACCCAGTACTTC. Full variable domain (missing parts from reference TRBV5-1 and TRBJ2-5): KAGVTQTPRYLIKTRGQQVTLSCSPISGHRSVSWYQQTPGQGLQFLFEYFSETQRNKGNFPGRFSGRQFSNSRSEMNVSTLELGDSALYLCASSLEPREETQYFGPGTRLLVL.